The present entry profiles one T cell receptor (beta chain) with its context. Its matching antigen is unknown. CDR1 and CDR2 (germline): KGHSH, LQKENI. This CDR3 contains 14 residues. This entry is derived from a study of T cells expressing NK-cell markers. Whole-study results and caveats: It remained uncertain whether the expanded NKG2C+ T cell clones were specific for HCMV antigens.

No DNA is given; TCRdb re-called the 5' RACE reads and lists each CDR3 protein once. In all, the sample yields about 380,000 distinct CDR3 sequences. The sequence was obtained from a man aged 18-70 years in good health. The chain couples TRBV18 to TRBJ2-3; with no DNA, the TCRdb D assignment of TRBD2 cannot be verified. The sample comprised blood T cells: a sorted CD56 or NKG2C T cell subset, CD4+ or CD8+ T cells, or bulk PBMC T cells (not recorded which). The CDR3 sequence: CASSGLAASDTQYF.